The sequence of this T cell receptor beta chain was determined in a study of cytomegalovirus exposure and HLA in healthy donors. About the research overall: Earlier findings included nearly 120 million unique TCR beta sequences obtained from 150 million to 200 million T cells.

V was clipped by 4 bases and J by 3 bases; unmatched bases: 7. The CDR3 extends over 17 amino acids. Germline V CDR1 and CDR2: SGHAT, FQNNGV. Note on this clone: Its antigen is not identified.

Study outcomes and limitations: In an earlier analysis, in 620 or so donors, most V segments appeared productive either ~87% or ~30% of the time. As a later analysis revealed, the rate of TCR association differed by HLA locus, with DRB1 most and HLA-C fewest.

PCR used 60 Vbeta primers and 13 Jbeta primers. Profiled with immunoSEQ multiplex PCR; TCRdb holds only in-frame clones, not every one. The sample consists of about 180,000 clones, around 80% of them appearing once. This receptor was taken from a girl aged 5-17 years in good health and CMV-seropositive. The sequencing sample was made of PBMCs. This rearrangement joins TRBV11-2 to TRBJ2-6; 9 positions match TRBD1. The chain's CDR3 is CASSSPTGGNGANVLTF. The CDR3 coding sequence is TGTGCCAGCAGCTCTCCTACAGGGGGCAATGGGGCCAACGTCCTGACTTTC.